Shown below are 25 T cell receptor beta chains from a single sample sequenced in a study of blood T cell repertoires in COVID-19. Method: immunoSEQ multiplex PCR; TCRdb's copy keeps in-frame clones and lacks some. The sample includes approximately 300,000 clones, more than 70% seen only once; the top ten take under 2%. The sample was peripheral blood. All receptors come from a woman aged 50 to 65 with acute or convalescent COVID-19.

This chain uses TRBV30 with TRBJ2-3; 10 bases fit TRBD2. The V and J ends lost 3 bases and 7 bases, in that order; junction bases with no gene match: 10. CDR3 length: 15 residues. Per germline, CDR1 GTSNPN and CDR2 SVGIG (reference sequence). The CDR3 sequence is CAWRSLAGLSYTQYF. As DNA, the CDR3 is TGTGCCTGGAGGTCACTAGCGGGATTATCTTATACGCAGTATTTT. The variable domain in full, completed from reference TRBV30 and TRBJ2-3, reads SQTIHQWPATLVQPVGSPLSLECTVEGTSNPNLYWYRQAAGRGLQLLFYSVGIGQISSEVPQNLSASRPQDRQFILSSKKLLLSDSGFYLCAWRSLAGLSYTQYFGPGTRLTVL.

V is TRBV6-6 and J is TRBJ1-1; D remains unclear. V was shortened by 6 bases and J by 1 base, with 9 bases between the two germline ends. The V gene's germline CDR1 is MNHNY and CDR2 SVGAGI (reference sequence). The CDR3 extends over 13 amino acids. The CDR3 nucleotides read TGTGCCAGCAGCAATCTGAGGAACACTGAAGCTTTCTTT. Amino acids: CASSNLRNTEAFF.

This clone was recorded a few times. The chain combines TRBV28 with TRBJ1-2; D call uncertain. The germline CDR1 and CDR2 sequences are MDHEN and SYDVKM. There are 14 residues in the CDR3. V was clipped by 3 bases and J by 5 bases, with 13 bases between them. The CDR3 reads CASSFPGVKYGYTF. The CDR3 DNA reads as TGTGCCAGCAGTTTTCCCGGGGTTAAGTATGGCTACACCTTC.

The V call is TRBV6-6, the J call TRBJ2-1; tentatively, D is TRBD1 (5 bases). Trimming cost V 6 bases and J 2 bases, with 11 bases left between them. The CDR3 runs to 14 residues. Germline lookup yields CDR1 MNHNY and CDR2 SVGAGI (reference sequence). The CDR3 DNA sequence: TGTGCCAGCAGAGGCAGGGAAGCCTACAATGAGCAGTTCTTC. This sequence encodes CASRGREAYNEQFF.

This clone showed up just a few times. The chain links TRBV15 to TRBJ1-1; 7 bases align to TRBD1. The CDR3 has 15 amino acids. Germline CDR1 is LNHNV and CDR2 is YYDKDF (reference sequence). Losses at the gene ends were 5 bases for V and 0 bases for J; bases not matched to a gene: 6. Written as DNA, the CDR3 is TGTGCCACCAGCTTCCCAGGGGGTTTGAACACTGAAGCTTTCTTT. Amino acid sequence: CATSFPGGLNTEAFF.

The rearrangement links TRBV18 to TRBJ1-1; 8 bases match TRBD1. Germline V CDR1 and CDR2: KGHSH, LQKENI. The CDR3 runs to 16 residues. V shed 3 bases, J shed 0 bases, and the junction held 6 bases outside the gene matches. CDR3 loop: CASSPQSTGVNTEAFF. In DNA form, the CDR3 reads TGTGCCAGCTCACCCCAATCGACAGGGGTGAACACTGAAGCTTTCTTT.

The chain joins TRBV7-9 to TRBJ1-3, with D possibly being TRBD1 (5 bases). V dropped 5 bases and J dropped 0 bases, with 8 bases sitting between them. Germline lookup yields CDR1 SEHNR and CDR2 FQNEAQ (reference sequence). This CDR3 comprises 14 residues. CDR3 residues: CASSTTVSGNTIYF. In DNA form, the CDR3 reads TGTGCCAGCAGCACGACAGTCTCTGGAAACACCATATATTTT.

The genes are TRBV30 and TRBJ1-2; D may be TRBD1 (6 bases). CDR1 and CDR2 (germline): GTSNPN, SVGIG (reference sequence). The CDR3 spans 12 residues. Trimming took off 7 bases at V and 5 bases at J, with 14 bases between the two ends. CDR3: CASNRAGYGYTF. The CDR3 DNA sequence: TGTGCCTCTAACAGGGCTGGGTATGGCTACACCTTC.

The V gene is TRBV5-1, the J gene TRBJ2-2; 11 bases fit TRBD2. The CDR3 has 16 residues. Losses at the gene ends were 1 base for V and 5 bases for J; bases not matched to a gene: 4. Germline-derived CDR1 and CDR2 are SGHRS and YFSETQ. CDR3 nucleotide sequence: TGCGCCAGCAGCTTGACTAGCGGGAGTCGGACCGGGGAGCTGTTTTTT. Its translation: CASSLTSGSRTGELFF.

There are a few counts of this clone. The V gene is TRBV2, the J gene TRBJ2-7; D not certain. The CDR3 has 12 residues. Germline-derived CDR1 and CDR2 are SNHLY and FYNNEI. V lost 0 bases, J lost 9 bases, and 9 bases lay in between. The CDR3 DNA follows: TGTGCCAGCAGTGAAGCATCAGTGTGGCAGTACTTC. It specifies CASSEASVWQYF.

The chain is built from TRBV5-1 and TRBJ2-1, with D possibly TRBD1 on 5 matching bases. Germline V CDR1 and CDR2: SGHRS, YFSETQ. The CDR3 sequence is 15 residues long. Between the trimmed V and J ends, which lost 4 bases and 7 bases, there was a span of 18 bases. The CDR3 region has the DNA TGCGCCAGCAGCCCTACTACCCCAAAGGGGAATGAGCAGTTCTTC. Its translation: CASSPTTPKGNEQFF.

This clone turned up a few times. The sample has other DNA sequences that encode this CDR3 too. This chain connects TRBV28 to TRBJ1-2; D remains ambiguous. Trimming pared 2 bases from V and 2 bases from J, leaving 6 bases between. Germline CDR1 and CDR2: MDHEN and SYDVKM. This CDR3 comprises 13 residues. The CDR3 coding sequence is TGTGCCAGCAGTTTACCCGGGAACTATGGCTACACCTTC. Translating it yields CASSLPGNYGYTF.

The V gene is TRBV10-3, the J gene TRBJ1-1, with D possibly being TRBD1 (5 bases). The CDR3 is 15 residues long. CDR1 and CDR2 from the germline V gene are ENHRY and SYGVKD. V was clipped by 4 bases and J by 3 bases, with 15 bases between them. CDR3 region: CAISVRSGGDTEAFF. Here the CDR3 DNA reads TGTGCCATCAGTGTACGATCCGGAGGGGACACTGAAGCTTTCTTT.

The count of this clone is one. The J gene is TRBJ1-2, the V gene TRBV28; 11 bases line up with TRBD1. The CDR3 loop spans 14 amino acids. The germline V gene encodes CDR1 MDHEN and CDR2 SYDVKM. V was pared by 6 bases and J by 8 bases, with 8 bases of the junction left unmatched. This chain's CDR3 is CASSLGQGVSGYTF. For the CDR3, the DNA is TGTGCCAGCAGCTTGGGACAGGGGGTGAGCGGCTACACCTTC.

The rearrangement links TRBV7-8 to TRBJ1-1; D not certain. The CDR3 length is 14 residues. Germline assignment: CDR1 SGHVS and CDR2 FQNEAQ. V was cut by 4 bases and J by 1 base, with 10 bases left in between. DNA for the CDR3: TGTGCCAGCAGCTCAGAGCGCGAGAACACTGAAGCTTTCTTT. Its translation is CASSSERENTEAFF. Looking up the rest from reference TRBV7-8 and TRBJ1-1 gives the full variable domain: GAGVSQSPRYKVAKRGQDVALRCDPISGHVSLFWYQQALGQGPEFLTYFQNEAQLDKSGLPSDRFFAERPEGSVSTLKIQRTQQEDSAVYLCASSSERENTEAFFGQGTRLTVV.

The chain links TRBV9 to TRBJ1-3; D gene uncertain. V lost 0 bases and J lost 4, with 11 bases in between. CDR1 and CDR2 (germline): SGDLS, YYNGEE. This CDR3 contains 15 residues. The CDR3 DNA reads as TGTGCCAGCAGCGTAGGTCTAGGAGGAGGAAACACCATATATTTT. Translated: CASSVGLGGGNTIYF.

The genes are TRBV7-3 and TRBJ2-1, with 11 bases lining up with TRBD2. CDR1 and CDR2 from the germline V gene are SGHTA and FQGTGA. The ends lost 5 bases at V and 8 bases at J; junction bases unmatched: 8. The CDR3 runs to 15 residues. The CDR3 nucleotides read TGTGCCAGCAGCCCGCGACTAGCGGGAATCGATGAGCAGTTCTTC. It codes for CASSPRLAGIDEQFF.

The CDR3 reads CASSPEGQGSEQYF. DNA of the CDR3: TGTGCCAGCTCACCAGAGGGACAGGGGAGCGAGCAGTACTTC. The chain combines TRBV18 with TRBJ2-7, with 10 bases that match TRBD1. CDR1 and CDR2 (germline): KGHSH, LQKENI. The ends lost 2 bases at V and 6 bases at J; junction bases unmatched: 4. The CDR3 length is 14 residues.

The chain carries TRBV5-1 and TRBJ2-1; 8 bases line up with TRBD2. V lost 3 bases to trimming and J lost 8 bases; unmatched junction nucleotides: 13. The CDR3 spans 16 residues. From germline, CDR1 is SGHRS and CDR2 YFSETQ. CDR3 amino acids: CASSSFYSGSGDEQFF. CDR3 bases: TGCGCCAGCAGCTCCTTTTACAGCGGGAGTGGGGATGAGCAGTTCTTC.

The genes are TRBV7-2 and TRBJ1-2, with 9 bases fitting TRBD1. Germline assignment: CDR1 SGHTA and CDR2 FQGNSA. The J segment lost 2 bases and the V segment lost 5 bases, leaving 3 bases of the junction unmatched. CDR3 length: 14 residues. For the CDR3, the DNA is TGTGCCAGCAGCCACGACAGGGGGAACTATGGCTACACCTTC. Encoded protein: CASSHDRGNYGYTF. The full variable domain, in which reference TRBV7-2 and TRBJ1-2 provide the parts outside the CDR3, is GAGVSQSPSNKVTEKGKDVELRCDPISGHTALYWYRQSLGQGLEFLIYFQGNSAPDKSGLPSDRFSAERTGGSVSTLTIQRTQQEDSAVYLCASSHDRGNYGYTFGSGTRLTVV.

The V call is TRBV11-3, the J call TRBJ2-3; D gene unclear. The V end was cut by 2 bases, the J end by 1 base, with 10 bases between. Germline V gives CDR1 SGHNT, CDR2 YENEEA. This CDR3 has 15 amino acids. The CDR3 reads CASSLMSGGTDTQYF. In nucleotides, the CDR3 is TGTGCCAGCAGCTTAATGAGTGGAGGCACAGATACGCAGTATTTT.

The J gene is TRBJ2-3, the V gene TRBV30; TRBD2 matches at 10 bases. Germline V gives CDR1 GTSNPN, CDR2 SVGIG (reference sequence). This CDR3 comprises 14 residues. With 2 bases clipped from V and 6 bases from J, the junction kept 5 bases outside the gene matches. The CDR3 region has the DNA TGTGCCTGGAGTTTGAGCGGGGGGGCGGATACGCAGTATTTT. This encodes CAWSLSGGADTQYF.

The chain joins TRBV19 to TRBJ1-4; 9 bases are shared with TRBD1. The germline V gene has CDR1 LNHDA and CDR2 SQIVND (reference sequence). The CDR3 runs 15 residues. V gave up 4 bases and J gave up 5 bases; unmatched junction bases: 5. The CDR3 DNA sequence: TGTGCCAGTAGTACCGGACAGGGGTGGAATGAAAAACTGTTTTTT. It yields the protein CASSTGQGWNEKLFF. Drawing the rest from reference TRBV19 and TRBJ1-4, the complete variable domain is DGGITQSPKYLFRKEGQNVTLSCEQNLNHDAMYWYRQDPGQGLRLIYYSQIVNDFQKGDIAEGYSVSREKKESFPLTVTSAQKNPTAFYLCASSTGQGWNEKLFFGSGTQLSVL.

This chain links TRBV6-6 with TRBJ2-7, with D maybe TRBD2 (6 bases). Per germline, CDR1 MNHNY and CDR2 SVGAGI (reference sequence). Deletions cut 7 bases from V and 7 bases from J, with 23 bases between. The CDR3 is 15 residues long. CDR3 residues: CASKSSGRSRGEQYF. CDR3 DNA: TGTGCCAGCAAATCTTCAGGGAGGTCCCGAGGGGAGCAGTACTTC.

This clone was observed a few times. This rearrangement joins TRBV27 to TRBJ1-1, with 7 positions matching TRBD1. The CDR3 has 15 amino acids. The V gene's germline CDR1 is MNHEY and CDR2 SMNVEV (reference sequence). J gave up 0 bases and V 4 bases, and 5 bases lay outside the gene matches. The DNA of the CDR3 is TGTGCCAGCAGTTCTCAGACAGGGATGAACACTGAAGCTTTCTTT. Its translation is CASSSQTGMNTEAFF.